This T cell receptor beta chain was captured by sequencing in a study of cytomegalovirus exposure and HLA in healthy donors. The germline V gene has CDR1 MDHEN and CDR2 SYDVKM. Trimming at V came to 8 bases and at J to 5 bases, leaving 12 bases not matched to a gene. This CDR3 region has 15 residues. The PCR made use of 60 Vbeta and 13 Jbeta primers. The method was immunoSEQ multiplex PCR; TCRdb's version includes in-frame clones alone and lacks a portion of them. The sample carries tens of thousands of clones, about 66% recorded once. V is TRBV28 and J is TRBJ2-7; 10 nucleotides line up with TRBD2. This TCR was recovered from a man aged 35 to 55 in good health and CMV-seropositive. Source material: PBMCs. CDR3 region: CASGRMTSGLHEQYF. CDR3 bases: TGTGCCAGCGGGCGAATGACTAGCGGGCTCCACGAGCAGTACTTC.